This entry features one T cell receptor (beta chain) sequence. The sample originates from a study of T cell repertoires and Cas9 in healthy adults. The CDR3 is 17 residues long. Germline V lookup: CDR1 ENHRY, CDR2 SYGVKD. Trimming removed 0 bases from V and 10 bases from J, with 24 bases in between. Produced via immunoSEQ multiplex PCR; TCRdb's table is partial and in-frame only. The table lists approximately 23,000 clones, about 90% of them singletons. The sequence was collected from a human donor in good health. The rearrangement uses TRBV10-3 and TRBJ1-1; perhaps TRBD1 as D (6 bases). Sequencing used CD4+ effector T cells (CD127+, CD25-, CD137-, CD154-) from PBMCs; culture status not recorded. The CDR3 region has the DNA TGTGCCATCAGTGAGTCGGTAGTCCACACCGACAGGTCTAGAGCTTTCTTT. This translates into CAISESVVHTDRSRAFF.